What follows describes a single T cell receptor beta chain. The data derive from a study of blood T cells in healthy people across ages. The CDR3 totals 16 residues. Looked up from germline, CDR1 is ENHRY and CDR2 is SYGVKD. V lost 0 bases and J 0 bases, leaving 9 bases between the germline ends. A second PCR, run for roughly 7 to 12 cycles, used a sample-barcoded 5' primer plus a J-beta primer mix. Every cDNA molecule carried a tag from a template-switch adaptor bearing 12 random nucleotides. A single record per CDR3 protein comes from TCRdb applying MiXCR to the 5' RACE reads. This sample has some 290,000 distinct CDR3 sequences, with 25% to 30% found just once. Per-sample yields of isolated PBMCs were at least 7 million.

The specimen was blood. The clonotype originates from a woman in her 70s in good health. The rearrangement links TRBV10-3 to TRBJ2-4, with D possibly being TRBD1 (5 bases). The DNA for the CDR3 is TGTGCCATCAGTGAGTCCCAGGGAACAGCCAAAAACATTCAGTACTTC. The encoded protein is CAISESQGTAKNIQYF.